Listed below are T cell receptor beta chains from one sample, sequenced in a study of Ad26.COV2.S vaccination and SARS-CoV-2 variants. Some clones are missing from TCRdb's copy, which holds only in-frame ones; the method was immunoSEQ multiplex PCR. The sample holds hundreds of thousands of clones, 80% to 90% seen once. Sequencing was performed on peripheral blood, taken in a trial of Ad26.COV2.S vaccine versus placebo. The receptors come from a person between 18 and 65 years old who received the Ad26.COV2.S COVID-19 vaccine or a placebo. CDR3s include the opening cysteine and the closing phenylalanine or tryptophan. The D gene is left open where the match is weak. Clone size is given for some rows only: seen once, a few or many times, or a class if the clone is expanded.

cdr3_aa | cdr3_nt | j_call | d_call | v_call | clone_size
CASSLPQTGNEQFF | TGCGCCAGCAGCTTGCCTCAAACAGGCAATGAGCAGTTCTTC | TRBJ2-1 | . | TRBV5-1 | .
CASSEVGASSSYGYTF | TGTGCCAGCAGTGAAGTGGGGGCTTCTAGCAGCTATGGCTACACCTTC | TRBJ1-2 | . | TRBV6-1 | once
CAISESSNLPGAFF | TGTGCCATCAGTGAGTCGTCTAATCTCCCGGGGGCTTTCTTT | TRBJ1-1 | . | TRBV10-3 | .
CAWTQGRSYNEQFF | TGTGCCTGGACCCAGGGTAGGTCCTACAATGAGCAGTTCTTC | TRBJ2-1 | . | TRBV30 | .
CASSSRLGRFIDTQYF | TGTGCCAGCAGTTCGAGACTAGGGCGGTTTATAGATACGCAGTATTTT | TRBJ2-3 | . | TRBV27 | .
CASSMTGGYEQYF | TGTGCCAGTAGTATGACAGGTGGCTACGAGCAGTACTTC | TRBJ2-7 | . | TRBV19 | .
CASSIDDRVKREKLFF | TGTGCCAGTAGTATAGATGACAGGGTTAAGCGCGAAAAACTGTTTTTT | TRBJ1-4 | TRBD1 | TRBV19 | .
CASGLVPGTGYTF | TGTGCTAGTGGTTTGGTACCCGGGACGGGCTACACCTTC | TRBJ1-2 | . | TRBV12-5 | once
CASSLKGGGTGELFF | TGTGCCAGCAGCTTAAAAGGGGGCGGCACCGGGGAGCTGTTTTTT | TRBJ2-2 | TRBD1 | TRBV7-3 | .
CASSRATSNQPQHF | TGTGCCAGCAGCAGGGCCACCAGCAATCAGCCCCAGCATTTT | TRBJ1-5 | . | TRBV6-6 | .
CASSHSPLGQGANVLTF | TGTGCCAGCAGCCATTCTCCCTTAGGACAGGGGGCCAACGTCCTGACTTTC | TRBJ2-6 | . | TRBV3-1/TRBV3-2 | once
CAISEHPANYGYTF | TGTGCCATCAGTGAGCACCCAGCTAACTATGGCTACACCTTC | TRBJ1-2 | . | TRBV10-3 | .
CATSDTRTGGGRQPQHF | TGTGCCACCAGTGATACCCGGACAGGGGGGGGGCGTCAGCCCCAGCATTTT | TRBJ1-5 | TRBD1 | TRBV24-1 | .
CASSPLAIDYNEQFF | TGTGCCAGCAGCCCACTAGCTATCGACTACAATGAGCAGTTCTTC | TRBJ2-1 | . | TRBV7-9 | .
CASSSGYRTEAFF | TGTGCCAGCAGTTCCGGTTACAGGACTGAAGCTTTCTTT | TRBJ1-1 | . | TRBV6-5 | few
CASTAGVNEQFF | TGTGCCAGCACGGCCGGGGTGAATGAGCAGTTCTTC | TRBJ2-1 | . | TRBV6-5 | .
CASSPNTQEGEKLFF | TGTGCCAGCTCACCAAACACTCAGGAAGGCGAAAAACTGTTTTTT | TRBJ1-4 | . | TRBV18 | .
CASSLDPGQNTEAFF | TGTGCCAGCAGCTTAGACCCGGGGCAGAACACTGAAGCTTTCTTT | TRBJ1-1 | . | TRBV7-2 | .
CASSQAEGTDTQYF | TGTGCCAGCAGCCAGGCTGAGGGAACAGATACGCAGTATTTT | TRBJ2-3 | . | TRBV3-1/TRBV3-2 | .
CASSRDRDTGELFF | TGTGCCAGCAGCCGGGACAGGGACACCGGGGAGCTGTTTTTT | TRBJ2-2 | TRBD1 | TRBV5-6 | .
CASSPTTLVGSYEQYF | TGTGCCAGCAGCCCGACGACGCTAGTCGGCTCCTACGAGCAGTACTTC | TRBJ2-7 | . | TRBV4-2 | .
CASSLMGRGNEQFF | TGTGCCAGCAGCCTTATGGGCAGGGGCAATGAGCAGTTCTTC | TRBJ2-1 | . | TRBV3-1/TRBV3-2 | .
CSASSRSTSNQPQHF | TGCAGTGCTAGTTCGCGGAGCACGAGCAATCAGCCCCAGCATTTT | TRBJ1-5 | . | TRBV20-1 | .
CASSFEGEIHEQYF | TGTGCCAGCAGCTTCGAAGGGGAGATCCACGAGCAGTACTTC | TRBJ2-7 | . | TRBV5-8 | .
CASSHRQGAVDTQYF | TGTGCCAGCAGCCATAGACAGGGGGCGGTAGATACGCAGTATTTT | TRBJ2-3 | TRBD1 | TRBV7-9 | .
CASSQGTGPNTEAFF | TGTGCCAGCAGCCAAGGGACCGGACCGAACACTGAAGCTTTCTTT | TRBJ1-1 | . | TRBV4-2 | .
CASSPLAGGPHEQYF | TGTGCCAGCAGTCCTCTAGCGGGAGGGCCCCACGAGCAGTACTTC | TRBJ2-7 | TRBD2 | TRBV6-5 | .
CASSLTGLGTDTQYF | TGCGCCAGCAGCTTAACCGGGCTAGGCACAGATACGCAGTATTTT | TRBJ2-3 | . | TRBV5-1 | once
CASSQGDWRYEQFF | TGCGCCAGCAGCCAAGGGGACTGGAGGTATGAGCAGTTCTTC | TRBJ2-1 | . | TRBV4-3 | .